A single sample is the source of the 4 T cell receptor beta chains below, sequenced in a study of CD8 T cells in ankylosing spondylitis. TCRdb reprocessed the 5' RACE reads via MiXCR and lists one record per CDR3 protein. The sample holds over 130,000 distinct CDR3 sequences; under 45% are singletons and the top ten take about 15%. Sequenced input: synovial fluid, either unsorted or a sorted T cell fraction (not recorded which). All receptors derive from a male donor with ankylosing spondylitis.

The V gene is TRBV6-5, the J gene TRBJ2-7, with D perhaps TRBD1 (6 bases). V shed 2 bases and J shed 0 bases, with 17 bases lying between them. The CDR3 covers 17 residues. CDR1 MNHEY and CDR2 SVGAGI come from the germline V gene. CDR3 sequence (DNA): TGTGCCAGCAGTTACCGCGTTGGACAGAAAAGCTCCTACGAGCAGTACTTC. Translated, it gives CASSYRVGQKSSYEQYF.

V gene TRBV3-1 combines with J gene TRBJ2-5; D remains ambiguous. V lost 1 base and J 2 bases, leaving 8 bases between the germline ends. The CDR3 runs to 14 residues. Germline CDR1 reads LGHDT; CDR2 reads YNNKEL (reference sequence). In DNA, the CDR3 is TGTGCCAGCAGCCAAGTTCTCGGGCAAGAGACCCAGTACTTC. Translating it yields CASSQVLGQETQYF.

This clonotype was seen repeatedly, ten times or more. V usage is TRBV5-4 and J usage is TRBJ2-1; D not resolved. V lost 0 bases to trimming and J lost 7 bases, with 8 bases between them. The CDR3 is 13 residues long. From germline, CDR1 is SGHNT and CDR2 YYREEE (reference sequence). The CDR3, as DNA: TGTGCCAGCAGCTTGGCCAGAGGTAATGAGCAGTTCTTC. This codes for CASSLARGNEQFF.

The V gene is TRBV27, the J gene TRBJ2-1; TRBD1 is a possible D gene (6 bases). The CDR3 runs to 15 residues. Germline-derived CDR1 and CDR2 are MNHEY and SMNVEV (reference sequence). V was pared by 6 bases and J by 6 bases, with 18 bases between. Here the CDR3 DNA reads TGTGCCAGCAGCTCAAACAGGGCGGTTGGCAATGAGCAGTTCTTC. This encodes CASSSNRAVGNEQFF.